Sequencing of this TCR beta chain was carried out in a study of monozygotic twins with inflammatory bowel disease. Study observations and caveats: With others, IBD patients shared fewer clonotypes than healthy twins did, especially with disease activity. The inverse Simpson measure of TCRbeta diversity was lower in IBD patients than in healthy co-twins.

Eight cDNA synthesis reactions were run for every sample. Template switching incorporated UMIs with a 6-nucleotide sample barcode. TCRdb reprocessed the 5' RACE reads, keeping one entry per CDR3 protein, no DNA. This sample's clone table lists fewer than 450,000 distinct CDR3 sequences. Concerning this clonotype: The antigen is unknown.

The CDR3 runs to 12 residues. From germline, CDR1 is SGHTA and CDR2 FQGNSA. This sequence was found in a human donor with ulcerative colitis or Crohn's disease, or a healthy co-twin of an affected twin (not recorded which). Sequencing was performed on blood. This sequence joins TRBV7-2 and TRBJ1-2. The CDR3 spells CASSLGVDGYTF.